This record concerns one TCR beta chain sequence. Its recognized antigen is unknown. No per-base quality is available; no much larger clone lies one base away. Library preparation employed the immunoSEQ multiplex PCR assay. TCRdb obtained this table from immuneACCESS and retained in-frame rearrangements with V and J assigned. These tables miss some clones; where compared with another copy, unresolved V genes account for less than half of the shortfall, and the remainder is unexplained. For this sample there are about 89,000 clones; around 96% appear just once. Roughly 0.24% of the sample goes to the ten largest clones. At the junction V is shortened by 5 bases and J by 7 bases, with 21 bases in between. From its cysteine to its phenylalanine, the CDR3 spans 15 amino acids. Only the CDR3 part of the read is kept: 45 bases, read in frame from the first base. Via the germline V gene, CDR1 is SGHVS and CDR2 FNYEAQ.

The sample comes from a study of technical replicates of blood from several donors (dated by TCRdb to the late 2010s). Source material: T cells isolated from PBMCs. The sequence was obtained from a human donor in good health. Here the chain combines TRBV7-6 and TRBJ2-7; perhaps TRBD2 is the D gene, with 6 bases matching. Read as DNA, the sequence is TGTGCCAGCAGCCCCGGGGGAAGCCCCGTGGGGGAGCAGTACTTC. It specifies CASSPGGSPVGEQYF.